This T cell receptor beta chain was retrieved from a study of CD8 T cells in ankylosing spondylitis. Germline assignment: CDR1 SGHRS and CDR2 YFSETQ. Trimming at V came to 4 bases and at J to 0 bases, leaving 9 bases not matched to a gene. The CDR3 loop spans 16 amino acids. About this clonotype: Antigen unknown.

Overall study results and limits: There was a TCR beta motif, made of eight highly homologous variants, that appeared characteristic of ankylosing spondylitis blood. Some of these motif variants have turned up before, in reports on reactive arthritis synovial fluid and blood. Matched synovial fluid from ankylosing spondylitis patients was reported to be enriched for disease-linked clones.

Generation of TCR beta libraries employed quantitative 5'-RACE incorporating molecular barcodes. TCRdb passed the 5' RACE reads through MiXCR, listing each CDR3 protein once. The sample has roughly 250,000 distinct CDR3 sequences; around 9.1% are singletons. Sequencing input: blood, either unsorted or a sorted T cell fraction (not recorded which). The chain combines TRBV5-1 with TRBJ2-7, with 8 nucleotides matching TRBD1. The TCR comes from a male donor with ankylosing spondylitis or in good health (not recorded which). The CDR3 loop is CASSGGTGESSYEQYF. In nucleotides, the CDR3 is TGCGCCAGCAGCGGCGGGACAGGCGAAAGCTCCTACGAGCAGTACTTC.